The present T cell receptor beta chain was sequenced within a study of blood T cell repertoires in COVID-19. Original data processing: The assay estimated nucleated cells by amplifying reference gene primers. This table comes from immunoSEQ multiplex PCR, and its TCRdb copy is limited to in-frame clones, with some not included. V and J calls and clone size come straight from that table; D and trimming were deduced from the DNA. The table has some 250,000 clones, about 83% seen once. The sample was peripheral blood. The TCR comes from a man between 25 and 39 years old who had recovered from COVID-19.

CDR3 bases: TGTGCCAGCAGCTTAGCCAGGGTTGGTGGCTACACCTTC. Translation gives CASSLARVGGYTF. The chain joins TRBV7-9 to TRBJ1-2; tentatively, D is TRBD1 (5 bases). The CDR3 covers 13 residues. Germline V gene data show CDR1 as SEHNR and CDR2 as FQNEAQ (reference sequence). V dropped 0 bases and J dropped 7 bases, with 9 bases sitting between them.